This T cell receptor beta chain was sequenced for a study of OX40 agonist ivuxolimab in advanced cancers. Method: immunoSEQ multiplex PCR; TCRdb's copy keeps in-frame clones and lacks some. The sample gives fewer than 70,000 clones, approximately 90% of which show up once; 16% is in the top ten. This CDR3 spans 15 amino acids. Per germline, CDR1 KGHSH and CDR2 LQKENI. V lost 0 bases and J lost 6, with 11 bases in between. A history of autoimmune disease or systemic immunosuppression excluded patients. The rearrangement uses TRBV18 and TRBJ2-2; D may correspond to TRBD1 or TRBD2 (5 bases each). The sample in question was CD4+ or CD8+ T cells sorted from blood, obtained in a trial of the OX40 agonist ivuxolimab. The sequence was collected from an adult with an advanced solid tumor such as melanoma, head and neck, liver or kidney cancer. CDR3 in DNA: TGTGCCAGCTCACCACCGGGAGTGACAGCCGGGGAGCTGTTTTTT. It specifies CASSPPGVTAGELFF.